This T cell receptor beta chain was documented in a study of T cells in Graves' hyperthyroidism and ophthalmopathy. As for the study in general: Peripheral blood was drawn at first diagnosis, prior to all treatment. Whole-study results and caveats: Most expanded thyroid clonotypes above 0.001 also appeared in blood.

This CDR3 has 12 residues. CDR1 MNHEY and CDR2 SMNVEV come from the germline V gene (reference sequence). J was trimmed by 10 bases and V by 4 bases; bases with no gene match: 5. Patients were excluded because of uncontrolled infection, other autoimmune disease, pregnancy or lactation. On the basis of clinical symptoms, serum thyroxine and TRAb, thyroid ultrasound and orbital computed tomography, diagnoses were made. Regions amplified from RNA transcripts were the TCR beta CDR3 regions. Initially, a first-round RT-PCR of the TCR CDR3 employed the HTBI primer set. TCRdb used MiXCR to reprocess the multiplex PCR reads, holding one entry per CDR3 protein. Among over 250,000 distinct CDR3 sequences listed, about 17% were seen once. For this clonotype: Antigen: not known.

Specimen: blood. This clonotype was sampled from a woman in her fifties or sixties with Graves' ophthalmopathy. J is TRBJ1-2 and V is TRBV27; 8 nucleotides match TRBD1. This CDR3 reads CASSSGQGIYTF. As DNA, the CDR3 is TGTGCCAGCAGTTCTGGACAGGGAATCTACACCTTC.